What follows describes a single T cell receptor beta chain. Its target is unknown. Repertoires were generated with immunoSEQ multiplex PCR, while TCRdb's copy carries only in-frame clones and drops some. Of about 17,000 clones listed, 85% are singletons. The record originates from a study of T cell therapy after organ transplantation. The time point denotes: 20-29 weeks after completion of therapy. The CDR3 consists of 17 residues. Trimming cost V 3 bases and J 3 bases, with 20 bases left between them. The germline gives CDR1 SEHNR, CDR2 FQNEAQ (reference sequence). This clonotype was obtained from a human patient who had received a solid organ transplant and had CMV disease. Some T cells may be graft donor cells. Specimen: CD8+ T cells from blood, collected after autologous CMV-specific T cell therapy. This rearrangement joins TRBV7-9 to TRBJ1-1; D is unresolved. The CDR3 DNA follows: TGTGCCAGCAGCTTGGAGATTATTAGGGAAGATGACACTGAAGCTTTCTTT. Its protein is CASSLEIIREDDTEAFF.